The rows below give T cell receptor beta chains drawn from one sample of a study of blood T cell repertoires in COVID-19. The method was immunoSEQ multiplex PCR; TCRdb's version includes in-frame clones alone and lacks a portion of them. The sample includes around 160,000 clones, 75% to 85% of them seen just once. Sequenced input: peripheral blood. The receptors stem from a man aged 60-69 years with active or convalescent COVID-19. CDR3s include the opening cysteine and the closing phenylalanine or tryptophan. D genes are given only for firm matches. Size is omitted from some rows. Given values are once, few, many or a class for expanded clones.

size	V	J	D	CDR3	DNA
NA	TRBV29-1	TRBJ2-5	NA	CSVVILPQETQYF	TGCAGCGTTGTTATCCTCCCCCAAGAGACCCAGTACTTC
many	TRBV4-1	TRBJ1-2	TRBD1	CASSQFATGGSYGYTF	TGCGCCAGCAGCCAATTCGCGACAGGGGGTTCGTATGGCTACACCTTC
NA	TRBV19	TRBJ1-5	NA	CASSIVGGDSNQPQHF	TGTGCCAGTAGTATAGTAGGCGGAGATAGCAATCAGCCCCAGCATTTT
NA	TRBV6-2/TRBV6-3	TRBJ1-5	TRBD1	CASSKRRGSDRGFGNQPQHF	TGTGCCAGCAGCAAGCGCCGGGGGTCAGACAGGGGGTTCGGCAATCAGCCCCAGCATTTT
NA	TRBV27	TRBJ2-1	NA	CASSLPGQRSDEQFF	TGTGCCAGCAGTTTACCAGGACAAAGAAGCGATGAGCAGTTCTTC
NA	TRBV2	TRBJ1-1	NA	CATDPERSTEAFF	TGTGCCACCGATCCGGAAAGGAGCACTGAAGCTTTCTTT
NA	TRBV5-1	TRBJ2-1	TRBD2	CASSLTTSGGILHNEQFF	TGCGCCAGCAGCTTGACTACTAGCGGGGGGATCCTACACAATGAGCAGTTCTTC
NA	TRBV28	TRBJ2-1	TRBD2	CASNYPGTSGKYEQFF	TGTGCCAGCAATTATCCCGGGACTAGCGGGAAGTATGAGCAGTTCTTC
NA	TRBV7-8	TRBJ1-5	NA	CASSPRILNQPQHF	TGTGCCAGCAGCCCCAGGATCTTAAATCAGCCCCAGCATTTT
NA	TRBV19	TRBJ1-1	NA	CASSWGGDYEAFF	TGTGCCAGTAGTTGGGGGGGCGACTATGAAGCTTTCTTT
NA	TRBV20-1	TRBJ2-1	NA	CSARYQEQFF	TGCAGTGCTAGATACCAGGAGCAGTTCTTC
NA	TRBV7-9	TRBJ2-1	NA	CASSLGPGASSYNEQFF	TGTGCCAGCAGCTTAGGGCCAGGGGCAAGCTCCTACAATGAGCAGTTCTTC
NA	TRBV18	TRBJ1-1	NA	CASSASGSNTEAFF	TGTGCCAGCTCAGCTAGTGGGTCGAACACTGAAGCTTTCTTT
NA	TRBV2	TRBJ1-2	NA	CASRADRTAYGYTF	TGTGCCAGCAGGGCCGACAGGACGGCCTATGGCTACACCTTC
NA	TRBV19	TRBJ2-3	TRBD1	CASSWDRVITDTQYF	TGTGCCAGTAGTTGGGACAGGGTTATCACAGATACGCAGTATTTT
NA	TRBV24-1	TRBJ2-2	TRBD2	CATSGAGIAGDTGELFF	TGTGCCACCAGTGGGGCCGGAATAGCGGGAGACACCGGGGAGCTGTTTTTT
NA	TRBV10-3	TRBJ2-4	NA	CAISGSGEAFHIQYF	TGTGCCATCAGCGGGAGTGGGGAGGCGTTTCACATTCAGTACTTC
NA	TRBV7-3	TRBJ2-1	NA	CASSLGRLPYNEQFF	TGTGCCAGCAGCTTAGGGAGACTGCCCTACAATGAGCAGTTCTTC
NA	TRBV7-6	TRBJ2-3	TRBD1	CASSLMGQVTDTQYF	TGTGCCAGCAGCCTAATGGGACAGGTCACAGATACGCAGTATTTT
NA	TRBV29-1	TRBJ2-7	NA	CSVNVPRRPRSYEQYF	TGCAGCGTGAACGTTCCAAGGAGGCCCCGCTCCTACGAGCAGTACTTC
NA	TRBV5-4	TRBJ2-3	TRBD2	CASSLASGRAGSDTQYF	TGTGCCAGCAGCTTGGCTAGCGGGAGGGCCGGATCAGATACGCAGTATTTT